This T cell receptor beta chain was identified in a study of control samples from healthy donors and cancer patients. CDR1 and CDR2 from the germline V gene are SEHNR and FQNEAQ (reference sequence). There are 14 residues in the CDR3. Trimming took off 3 bases at V and 0 bases at J, with 7 bases between the two ends. This clone has just a few counts. Here immunoSEQ multiplex PCR was the method, and the copy in TCRdb shows in-frame clones only, minus some. The data show roughly 88,000 clones, roughly 93% seen once. Sequencing was carried out using blood. This chain joins TRBV7-9 and TRBJ2-3; D not certain. This clonotype originated in a young man in good health. CDR3 region: CASSFSLSTDTQYF. The CDR3 DNA sequence: TGTGCCAGCAGCTTTAGCCTAAGCACAGATACGCAGTATTTT.